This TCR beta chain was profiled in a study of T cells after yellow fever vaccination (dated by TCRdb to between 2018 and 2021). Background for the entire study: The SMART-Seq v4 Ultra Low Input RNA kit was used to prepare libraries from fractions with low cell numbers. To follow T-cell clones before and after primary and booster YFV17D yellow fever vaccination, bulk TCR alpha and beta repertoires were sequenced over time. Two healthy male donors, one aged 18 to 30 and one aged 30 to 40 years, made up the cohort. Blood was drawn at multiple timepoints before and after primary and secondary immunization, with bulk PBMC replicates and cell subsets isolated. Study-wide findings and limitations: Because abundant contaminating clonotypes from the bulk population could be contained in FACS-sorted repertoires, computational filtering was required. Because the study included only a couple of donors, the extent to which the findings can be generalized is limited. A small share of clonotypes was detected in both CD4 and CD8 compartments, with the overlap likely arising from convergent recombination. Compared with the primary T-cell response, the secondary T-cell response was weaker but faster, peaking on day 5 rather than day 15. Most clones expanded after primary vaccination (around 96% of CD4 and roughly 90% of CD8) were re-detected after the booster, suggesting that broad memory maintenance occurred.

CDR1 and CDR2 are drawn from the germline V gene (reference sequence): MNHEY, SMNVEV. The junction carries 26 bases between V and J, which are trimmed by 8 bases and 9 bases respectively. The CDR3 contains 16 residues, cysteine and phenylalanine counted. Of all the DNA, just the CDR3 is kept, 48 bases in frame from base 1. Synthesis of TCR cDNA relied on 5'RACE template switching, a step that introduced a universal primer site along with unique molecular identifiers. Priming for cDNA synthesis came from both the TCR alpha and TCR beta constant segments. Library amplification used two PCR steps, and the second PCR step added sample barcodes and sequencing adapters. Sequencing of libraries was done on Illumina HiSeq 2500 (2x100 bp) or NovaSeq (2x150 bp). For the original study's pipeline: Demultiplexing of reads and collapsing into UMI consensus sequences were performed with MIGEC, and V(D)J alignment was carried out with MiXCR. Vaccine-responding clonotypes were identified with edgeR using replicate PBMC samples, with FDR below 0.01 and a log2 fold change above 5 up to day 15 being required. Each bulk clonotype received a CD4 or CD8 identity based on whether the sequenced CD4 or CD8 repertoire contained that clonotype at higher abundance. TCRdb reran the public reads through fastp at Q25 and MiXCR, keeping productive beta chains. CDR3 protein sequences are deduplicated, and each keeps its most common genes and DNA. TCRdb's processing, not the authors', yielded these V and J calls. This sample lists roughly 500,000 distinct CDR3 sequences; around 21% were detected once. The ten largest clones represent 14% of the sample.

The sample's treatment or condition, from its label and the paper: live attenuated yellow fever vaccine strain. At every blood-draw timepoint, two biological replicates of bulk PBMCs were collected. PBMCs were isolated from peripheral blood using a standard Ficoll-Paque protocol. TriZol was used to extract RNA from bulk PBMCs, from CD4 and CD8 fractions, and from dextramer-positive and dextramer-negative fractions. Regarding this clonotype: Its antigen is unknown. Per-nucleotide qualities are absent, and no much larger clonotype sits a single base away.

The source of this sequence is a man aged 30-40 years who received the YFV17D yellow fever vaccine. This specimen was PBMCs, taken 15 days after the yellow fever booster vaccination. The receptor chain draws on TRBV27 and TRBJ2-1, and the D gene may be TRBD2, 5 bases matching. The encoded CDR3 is CASAQSGASQIGEQFF. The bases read TGTGCCAGCGCCCAATCCGGAGCTAGCCAGATCGGTGAGCAGTTCTTC.